This TCR beta chain was identified in a study of T cell changes during pregnancy in multiple sclerosis. Per the germline V gene, CDR1 is LGHNA and CDR2 is YSLEER. With 4 bases clipped from V and 5 bases from J, the junction kept 13 bases outside the gene matches. The CDR3 sequence is 17 residues long. Repertoires were generated with immunoSEQ multiplex PCR, while TCRdb's copy carries only in-frame clones and drops some. The sample lists fewer than 85,000 clones; about 91% were seen once. The chain uses TRBV4-3 and TRBJ1-4, with TRBD1 identical over 7 bases. The sequence came from a female donor with multiple sclerosis, enrolled in a pregnancy study. The starting material was peripheral blood, obtained before pregnancy. Here the CDR3 DNA reads TGCGCCAGCAGCCCATTCGGGGCTACAGGGGAAAATGAAAAACTGTTTTTT. It specifies CASSPFGATGENEKLFF.